One and the same sample provided the 20 T cell receptor beta chains below, sequenced in a study of cytomegalovirus exposure and HLA in healthy donors (dated by TCRdb to 2015 to 2018). Libraries were prepared through the immunoSEQ multiplex PCR assay. The multiplex PCR relied on a mix of 60 forward primers for TCR Vbeta segments and 13 reverse primers for TCR Jbeta segments. Held by TCRdb, this immuneACCESS table contains in-frame sequences only and omits some clones. Under half of the omission traces to an unresolved V gene where checked; the cause of the rest is unknown. The table for this sample records some 110,000 clones. The top ten constitute about 6.8% of the sample. Sequencing was carried out using PBMCs. The receptors shown here come from a man aged 40-49 years in good health and CMV-seropositive.

CDR3 sequence: CASSGLADTGELFF. CDR3 DNA: TGTGCCAGCAGTGGACTAGCGGACACCGGGGAGCTGTTTTTT. The chain employs TRBV6-1 and TRBJ2-2; 9 nucleotides match TRBD2. Germline CDR1 and CDR2: MNHNS and SASEGT. V shed 4 bases and J 3 bases; nucleotides not matched to a gene: 0. The CDR3 runs to 14 residues.

This chain joins TRBV6-6 and TRBJ1-6; unclear D gene. The CDR3 spans 14 residues. The V gene lost 8 bases and the J gene lost 10 bases, with 18 bases spanning the gap. Germline V CDR1 and CDR2: MNHNY, SVGAGI (reference sequence). The CDR3 DNA follows: TGTGCCAGCGTTCCGTGGGGAGGGTTATCACCCCTCCACTTT. Its protein product is CASVPWGGLSPLHF.

This rearrangement joins TRBV10-3 to TRBJ2-5; D possibly corresponds to TRBD2 (6 bases). The length of the CDR3 is 16 residues. V was trimmed by 0 bases and J by 5 bases, leaving 16 bases between them. Looked up from germline, CDR1 is ENHRY and CDR2 is SYGVKD. CDR3 nucleotides: TGTGCCATCAGTGAGTCCAGGAAGGGGAGCGGGGAGACCCAGTACTTC. Translated: CAISESRKGSGETQYF.

V and J are TRBV27 and TRBJ2-7; D gene unclear. Germline V gene lookup returns CDR1 MNHEY and CDR2 SMNVEV (reference sequence). This CDR3 comprises 12 residues. V was cut by 5 bases and J by 4 bases, with 9 bases left in between. The CDR3 loop is CASSPGTYEQYF. DNA of the CDR3: TGTGCCAGCAGTCCAGGCACTTACGAGCAGTACTTC.

The V gene is TRBV2, the J gene TRBJ2-4, with 11 bases that match TRBD1. After removal of 8 bases from V and 3 bases from J, the junction contained 3 bases not matched to a gene. Germline CDR1 is SNHLY and CDR2 is FYNNEI. The CDR3 consists of 14 residues. This chain's CDR3 is CASGQGALKNIQYF. Written as DNA, the CDR3 is TGTGCCAGCGGACAGGGGGCGCTCAAAAACATTCAGTACTTC.

The chain carries TRBV4-3 and TRBJ2-1; TRBD2 aligns across 14 bases. V was pared by 1 base and J by 8 bases, with 7 bases of the junction left unmatched. The CDR3 contains 17 residues. Germline V gene data show CDR1 as LGHNA and CDR2 as YSLEER. CDR3 DNA: TGCGCCAGCAGCCAAGGGACTGGACTAGCGGGAGGTTATGAGCAGTTCTTC. Its protein is CASSQGTGLAGGYEQFF.

This chain connects TRBV6-5 to TRBJ2-2; the D is unclear. V was clipped by 2 bases and J by 1 base, with 5 bases between them. The CDR3 sequence is 14 residues long. Germline lookup yields CDR1 MNHEY and CDR2 SVGAGI. CDR3 DNA: TGTGCCAGCAGTTACGGGCTGAACACCGGGGAGCTGTTTTTT. Translating gives CASSYGLNTGELFF.

The chain combines TRBV5-1 with TRBJ2-7, with TRBD1 matching 9 bases. The CDR3 loop spans 15 amino acids. Unmatched junction bases numbered 4, after V lost 0 bases and J lost 3 bases. Germline CDR1 SGHRS, CDR2 YFSETQ. In DNA form, the CDR3 reads TGCGCCAGCAGCTTGGGGAGGGGACAGGGCTACGAGCAGTACTTC. It codes for CASSLGRGQGYEQYF.

The chain has TRBV15 and TRBJ1-2; TRBD1 might be the D (6 bases). V was shortened by 8 bases and J by 4 bases, with 8 bases between the two germline ends. The CDR3 has 11 amino acids. The germline gives CDR1 LNHNV, CDR2 YYDKDF (reference sequence). The CDR3 nucleotides are TGTGCCACCCGGGACACCTATGGCTACACCTTC. It specifies CATRDTYGYTF. Complete variable domain (other parts from reference TRBV15 and TRBJ1-2): DAMVIQNPRYQVTQFGKPVTLSCSQTLNHNVMYWYQQKSSQAPKLLFHYYDKDFNNEADTPDNFQSRRPNTSFCFLDIRSPGLGDTAMYLCATRDTYGYTFGSGTRLTVV.

The chain joins TRBV9 to TRBJ2-7; tentative D call: TRBD1 (6 bases). V was pared by 4 bases and J by 0 bases, with 14 bases between. The germline V gene has CDR1 SGDLS and CDR2 YYNGEE. This CDR3 contains 15 residues. The CDR3 spells CASSPRGRSSYEQYF. CDR3 sequence (DNA): TGTGCCAGCAGCCCCAGGGGCCGAAGCTCCTACGAGCAGTACTTC.

This rearrangement joins TRBV2 to TRBJ2-3; no reliable D call. Trimming removed 2 bases from V and 2 bases from J, with 8 bases in between. Germline CDR1 reads SNHLY; CDR2 reads FYNNEI. This CDR3 has 14 residues. The CDR3 sequence is CASSENTFTDTQYF. CDR3 DNA sequence: TGTGCCAGCAGTGAAAACACCTTCACAGATACGCAGTATTTT.

The chain employs TRBV5-6 and TRBJ2-3; the D gene is possibly TRBD2 (5 bases). This CDR3 comprises 14 residues. V dropped 2 bases and J dropped 2 bases, with 9 bases sitting between them. Germline assignment: CDR1 SGHDT and CDR2 YYEEEE. CDR3 DNA: TGTGCCAGCAGCTTTAGGAGGATCACAGATACGCAGTATTTT. Amino acids: CASSFRRITDTQYF.

The chain couples TRBV7-8 to TRBJ1-4; 7 bases are a match to TRBD1. V shed 2 bases, J shed 3 bases, and the junction held 6 bases outside the gene matches. The CDR3 has 16 residues. The germline V gene encodes CDR1 SGHVS and CDR2 FQNEAQ. CDR3 region: CASSLSVGQSNEKLFF. CDR3 nucleotides: TGTGCCAGCAGCTTATCCGTGGGACAGTCTAATGAAAAACTGTTTTTT.

The rearrangement joins TRBV6-1 to TRBJ1-5, with D perhaps matching TRBD1 (5 bases). The CDR3 extends over 15 amino acids. CDR1 is MNHNS and CDR2 is SASEGT in the germline V gene. With 6 bases removed from V and 3 bases from J, the gap between germline ends came to 15 bases. CDR3 residues: CASSGGRGYNQPQHF. DNA of the CDR3: TGTGCCAGCAGCGGTGGGAGGGGATACAATCAGCCCCAGCATTTT.

The rearrangement links TRBV27 to TRBJ2-7; 8 bases line up with TRBD2. This CDR3 is 13 amino acids long. With 6 bases clipped from V and 4 bases from J, the junction kept 5 bases outside the gene matches. The germline gives CDR1 MNHEY, CDR2 SMNVEV (reference sequence). The DNA of the CDR3 is TGTGCCAGCAGATTCTCGGGAGGGTACGAGCAGTACTTC. Translation: CASRFSGGYEQYF.

The rearrangement links TRBV4-1 to TRBJ2-7; possible D gene TRBD2, 5 bases. CDR3 length: 14 residues. The V end lost 4 bases, the J end lost 1 base, and 11 bases lay between the germline ends. CDR1 is MGHRA, CDR2 YSYEKL, per germline. In DNA, the CDR3 is TGCGCCAGCAGCCCCCAGGAGGATTCCTACGAGCAGTACTTC. Protein: CASSPQEDSYEQYF.

This rearrangement joins TRBV19 to TRBJ2-7; D might be TRBD2 (6 bases). Looked up from germline, CDR1 is LNHDA and CDR2 is SQIVND (reference sequence). There are 16 residues in the CDR3. V lost 6 bases and J 2 bases, leaving 20 bases between the germline ends. The CDR3 protein is CASRLGAEGPPYEQYF. CDR3 coding DNA: TGTGCCAGTAGGCTCGGAGCGGAGGGGCCTCCCTACGAGCAGTACTTC.

This chain connects TRBV5-1 to TRBJ1-1, with D possibly TRBD1 on 5 matching bases. V dropped 4 bases and J dropped 0 bases, with 10 bases sitting between them. The CDR3 totals 14 residues. The germline gives CDR1 SGHRS, CDR2 YFSETQ. In nucleotides, the CDR3 is TGCGCCAGCAGCGCCGACAGTCTGAACACTGAAGCTTTCTTT. This codes for CASSADSLNTEAFF. The complete variable domain, with remaining parts taken from reference TRBV5-1 and TRBJ1-1, reads KAGVTQTPRYLIKTRGQQVTLSCSPISGHRSVSWYQQTPGQGLQFLFEYFSETQRNKGNFPGRFSGRQFSNSRSEMNVSTLELGDSALYLCASSADSLNTEAFFGQGTRLTVV.

The chain is built from TRBV2 and TRBJ1-6; a possible D gene is TRBD1 (6 bases). V lost 3 bases and J 3 bases, leaving 21 bases between the germline ends. Germline CDR1 reads SNHLY; CDR2 reads FYNNEI. The CDR3 is made up of 19 amino acids. The CDR3 sequence is CASSDPRGRTADYNSPLHF. Written as DNA, the CDR3 is TGTGCCAGCAGTGACCCCCGGGGCAGGACAGCAGACTATAATTCACCCCTCCACTTT.

This chain joins TRBV19 and TRBJ2-7, with 13 positions matching TRBD2. Trimming took 5 bases from V and 5 from J; bases not matched to a gene: 9. The CDR3 covers 16 residues. The V gene's germline CDR1 is LNHDA and CDR2 SQIVND (reference sequence). CDR3 in amino acids: CASSPRTSGSFHEQYF. CDR3 bases: TGTGCCAGTAGTCCTCGGACTAGCGGGAGCTTCCACGAGCAGTACTTC.